This T cell receptor (beta chain) derives from a study of T cells in Graves' hyperthyroidism and ophthalmopathy. Study-wide findings and caveats: Also found in blood were most expanded thyroid clonotypes above 0.001.

Researchers amplified the TCR beta CDR3 regions from RNA transcripts. The TCR CDR3 first-round RT-PCR relied on the HTBI primer set. TCRdb analysed the multiplex PCR reads with MiXCR anew, one entry per CDR3 protein. The data contain some 700,000 distinct CDR3 sequences, approximately 15% of them singletons. Germline loops: CDR1 KGHDR, CDR2 SFDVKD. The junction had 12 bases not matched to a gene; V was cut back by 9 bases and J by 5 bases. There are 16 residues in the CDR3. This clonotype has ten or more counts. Antigen specificity is unknown. The sequence derives from a man in his fifties with Graves' hyperthyroidism. The V and J genes are TRBV24-1 and TRBJ2-2; 9 bases are shared with TRBD2. Sequencing input: blood. The CDR3, as DNA: TGTGCCACCGCTGGGGGTAGCGGGAGTAATACCGGGGAGCTGTTTTTT. It specifies CATAGGSGSNTGELFF.